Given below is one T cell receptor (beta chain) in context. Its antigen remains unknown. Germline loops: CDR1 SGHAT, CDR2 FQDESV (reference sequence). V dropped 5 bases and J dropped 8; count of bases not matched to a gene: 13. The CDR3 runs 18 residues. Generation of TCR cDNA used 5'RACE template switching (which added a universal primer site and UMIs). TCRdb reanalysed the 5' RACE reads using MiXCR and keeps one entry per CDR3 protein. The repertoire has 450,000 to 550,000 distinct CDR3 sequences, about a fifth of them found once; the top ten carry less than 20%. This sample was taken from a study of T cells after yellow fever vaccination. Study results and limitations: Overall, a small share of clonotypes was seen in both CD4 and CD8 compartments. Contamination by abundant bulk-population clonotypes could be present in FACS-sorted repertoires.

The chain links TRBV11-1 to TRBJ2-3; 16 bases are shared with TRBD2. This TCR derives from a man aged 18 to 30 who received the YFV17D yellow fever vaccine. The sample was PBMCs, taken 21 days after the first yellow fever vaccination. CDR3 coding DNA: TGTGCCAGCAGCACAGGGACTAGCGGGGGGGATACGACCGCTACGCAGTATTTT. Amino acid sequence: CASSTGTSGGDTTATQYF. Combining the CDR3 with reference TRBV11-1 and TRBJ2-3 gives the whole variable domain EAEVAQSPRYKITEKSQAVAFWCDPISGHATLYWYRQILGQGPELLVQFQDESVVDDSQLPKDRFSAERLKGVDSTLKIQPAELGDSAMYLCASSTGTSGGDTTATQYFGPGTRLTVL.